The source of this TCR beta chain is a study of technical replicates of blood from a handful of donors. Sequenced by immunoSEQ multiplex PCR; TCRdb stores in-frame clones only, minus some. The data hold around 80,000 clones, with approximately 97% observed a single time. Germline assignment: CDR1 ENHRY and CDR2 SYGVKD. This CDR3 comprises 15 residues. V was clipped by 0 bases and J by 6 bases, with 14 bases between them. Sequenced: T cells isolated from PBMCs. The receptor's source is a human donor in good health. This chain links TRBV10-3 with TRBJ2-5, with a tentative D call TRBD2 (7 bases). Written as DNA, the CDR3 is TGTGCCATCAGTGAGTCGGAAGGGGGAGGGAAGACCCAGTACTTC. Encoded protein: CAISESEGGGKTQYF.